This entry features one T cell receptor (beta chain) sequence. The antigen it recognizes is unknown. No much larger clonotype is one base removed from it; base qualities were not supplied. The germline V gene encodes CDR1 SNHLY and CDR2 FYNNEI. The CDR3 runs 15 residues from the cysteine to the phenylalanine. Only the CDR3 region is kept as DNA, spanning 45 bases read in frame from base 1. V loses 7 bases of germline sequence and J loses 8 bases, and the interval between the two ends is 20 bases. These data originate in a study of control samples from healthy donors and cancer patients (dated by TCRdb to 2020 to 2021). Receptor libraries were prepared by the immunoSEQ multiplex PCR assay. Drawn from immuneACCESS, this table holds only the in-frame rearrangements with V and J called that TCRdb kept. Clones are partly lost; checked studies trace under half to an unresolved V gene and leave the rest unexplained. Recorded for this sample are under 200,000 clones; 96% of them occurred a single time. Of the sample, just over 1% falls within the top ten clones.

The chain uses TRBV2 and TRBJ1-4; a tentative D match to TRBD1 spans 5 bases. The receptor's source is a woman aged 30 to 39 in good health. The sequenced sample was blood. The DNA sequence is TGTGCCAGCAATCAAGTAGGGGAAACTCGGGAAAAACTGTTTTTT. This yields the protein CASNQVGETREKLFF.